Sequencing of this TCR delta chain was carried out in a study of human gamma delta and Vdelta1 T cells. TCRdb redid clone calling on the PCR reads using CATT. The profile covers some 740 delta-chain clones, with over 25% appearing a single time and 87% taken by the ten largest. Germline values: CDR1 TSWWSYY, CDR2 QGS. The CDR3 is 23 residues long. The J segment lost 2 bases and the V segment lost 5 bases, leaving 29 bases of the junction unmatched. The sequenced sample was Vdelta1 gamma-delta T cells from blood. This clonotype originated in a human donor in good health. The V call is TRDV1, the J call TRDJ1; 10 bases line up with TRDD3. This CDR3 reads CALGHYLHFYRGIRRVGTDKLIF. CDR3 sequence (DNA): TGTGCTCTTGGGCACTACCTTCACTTCTATCGGGGGATACGGCGTGTGGGGACCGATAAACTCATCTTT.